The source of this T cell receptor (beta chain) is a study of beta chain features in type 1 diabetes. Germline assignment: CDR1 MNHEY and CDR2 SVGAGI. The CDR3 totals 11 residues. Trimming pared 7 bases from V and 1 base from J, leaving 4 bases between. What was sequenced were expressed TCRB transcripts, since all of the isolated RNA had been reverse transcribed. Generated by immunoSEQ multiplex PCR, the TCRdb table keeps only in-frame clones and is missing some. The sample gives 250,000 to 350,000 clones, approximately 10% of which show up once; more than 0.015% is in the top ten. This receptor was obtained from a woman between 25 and 40 years old in good health. The specimen sequenced was naive CD4+ T cells from blood. The rearrangement links TRBV6-5 to TRBJ1-1; D not certain. The CDR3, as DNA: TGTGCCAGCATATCGAACACTGAAGCTTTCTTT. Translated, it gives CASISNTEAFF.